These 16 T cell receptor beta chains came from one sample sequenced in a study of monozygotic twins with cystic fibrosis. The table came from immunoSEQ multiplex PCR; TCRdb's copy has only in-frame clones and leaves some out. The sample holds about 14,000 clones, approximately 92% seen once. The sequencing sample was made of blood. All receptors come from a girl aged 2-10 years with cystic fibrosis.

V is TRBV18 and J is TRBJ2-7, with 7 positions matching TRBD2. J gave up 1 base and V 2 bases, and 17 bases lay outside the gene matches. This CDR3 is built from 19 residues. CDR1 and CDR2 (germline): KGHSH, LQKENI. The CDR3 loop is CASSPFIERGGKVSYEQYF. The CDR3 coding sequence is TGTGCCAGCTCACCATTTATTGAGCGGGGAGGAAAGGTTTCCTACGAGCAGTACTTC.

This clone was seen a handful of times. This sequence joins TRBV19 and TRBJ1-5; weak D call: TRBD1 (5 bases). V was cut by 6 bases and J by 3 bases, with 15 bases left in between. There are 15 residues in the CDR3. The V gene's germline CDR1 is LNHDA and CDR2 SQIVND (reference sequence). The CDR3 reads CASRLASGPNQPQHF. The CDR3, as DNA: TGTGCCAGTAGACTCGCCTCGGGGCCCAATCAGCCCCAGCATTTT. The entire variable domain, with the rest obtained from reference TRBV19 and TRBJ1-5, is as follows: DGGITQSPKYLFRKEGQNVTLSCEQNLNHDAMYWYRQDPGQGLRLIYYSQIVNDFQKGDIAEGYSVSREKKESFPLTVTSAQKNPTAFYLCASRLASGPNQPQHFGDGTRLSIL.

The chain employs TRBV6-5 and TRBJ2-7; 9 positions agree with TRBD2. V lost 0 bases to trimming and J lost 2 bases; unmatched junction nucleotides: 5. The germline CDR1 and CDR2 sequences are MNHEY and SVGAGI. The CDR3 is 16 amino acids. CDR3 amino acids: CASSYSELAGPYEQYF. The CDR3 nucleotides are TGTGCCAGCAGTTACTCGGAGCTAGCGGGACCCTACGAGCAGTACTTC.

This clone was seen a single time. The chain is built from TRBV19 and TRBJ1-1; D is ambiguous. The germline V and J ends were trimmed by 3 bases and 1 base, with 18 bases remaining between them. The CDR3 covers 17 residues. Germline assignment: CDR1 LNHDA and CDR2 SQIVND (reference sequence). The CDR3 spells CASSIPLGPGGNTEAFF. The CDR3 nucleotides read TGTGCCAGTAGTATCCCACTCGGACCGGGTGGGAACACTGAAGCTTTCTTT.

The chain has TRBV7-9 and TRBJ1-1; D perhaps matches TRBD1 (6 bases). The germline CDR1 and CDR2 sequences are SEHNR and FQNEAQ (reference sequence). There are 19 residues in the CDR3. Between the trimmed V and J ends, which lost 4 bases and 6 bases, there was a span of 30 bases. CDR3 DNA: TGTGCCAGCAGCTCGCCGGCCCCCTCTACAGGGTTCAGAGACCCTGAAGCTTTCTTT. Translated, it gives CASSSPAPSTGFRDPEAFF.

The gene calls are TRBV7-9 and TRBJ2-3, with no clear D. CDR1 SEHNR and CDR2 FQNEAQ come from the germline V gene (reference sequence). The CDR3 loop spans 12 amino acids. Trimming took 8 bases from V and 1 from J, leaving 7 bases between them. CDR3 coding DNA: TGTGCCAGCTTCTCACGCACAGATACGCAGTATTTT. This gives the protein CASFSRTDTQYF. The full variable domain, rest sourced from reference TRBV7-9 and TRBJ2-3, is DTGVSQNPRHKITKRGQNVTFRCDPISEHNRLYWYRQTLGQGPEFLTYFQNEAQLEKSRLLSDRFSAERPKGSFSTLEIQRTEQGDSAMYLCASFSRTDTQYFGPGTRLTVL.

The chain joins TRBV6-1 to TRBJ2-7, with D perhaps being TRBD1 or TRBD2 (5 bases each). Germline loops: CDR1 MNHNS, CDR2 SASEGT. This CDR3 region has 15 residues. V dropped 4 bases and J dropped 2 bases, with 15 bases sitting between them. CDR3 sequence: CASSGPGPNPYEQYF. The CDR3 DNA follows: TGTGCCAGCAGTGGACCGGGACCGAACCCCTACGAGCAGTACTTC.

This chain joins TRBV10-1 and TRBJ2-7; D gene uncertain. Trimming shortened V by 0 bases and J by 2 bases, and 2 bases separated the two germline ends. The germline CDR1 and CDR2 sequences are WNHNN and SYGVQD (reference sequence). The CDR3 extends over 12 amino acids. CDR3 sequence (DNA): TGCGCCAGCAGTGAGTCGCCCTACGAGCAGTACTTC. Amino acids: CASSESPYEQYF.

The CDR3 region has the DNA TGTGCCAGCAGCCAAGCACCGGGACTAGCGGGAGGGTCGTACCAAGAGACCCAGTACTTC. This codes for CASSQAPGLAGGSYQETQYF. The gene calls are TRBV4-2 and TRBJ2-5, with 16 bases aligning to TRBD2. CDR1 is LGHNA, CDR2 YNFKEQ, per germline. Trimming cost V 1 base and J 0 bases; bases outside gene matches: 8. CDR3 length: 20 residues.

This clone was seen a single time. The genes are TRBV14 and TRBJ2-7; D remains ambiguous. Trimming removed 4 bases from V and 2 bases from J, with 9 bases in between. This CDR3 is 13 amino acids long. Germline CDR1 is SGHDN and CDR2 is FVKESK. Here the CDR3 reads CASSPNPTYEQYF. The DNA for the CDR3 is TGTGCCAGCAGCCCGAATCCAACCTACGAGCAGTACTTC.

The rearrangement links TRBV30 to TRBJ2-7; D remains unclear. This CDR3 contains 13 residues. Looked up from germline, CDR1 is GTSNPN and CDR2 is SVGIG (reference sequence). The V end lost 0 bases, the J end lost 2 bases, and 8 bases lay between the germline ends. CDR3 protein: CAWSVKATYEQYF. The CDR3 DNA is TGTGCCTGGAGTGTAAAGGCGACCTACGAGCAGTACTTC.

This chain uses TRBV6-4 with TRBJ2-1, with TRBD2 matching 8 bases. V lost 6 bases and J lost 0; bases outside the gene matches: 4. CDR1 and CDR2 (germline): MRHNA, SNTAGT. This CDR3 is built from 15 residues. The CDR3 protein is CASSASGSSYNEQFF. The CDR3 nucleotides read TGTGCCAGCAGCGCAAGCGGGAGCTCCTACAATGAGCAGTTCTTC.

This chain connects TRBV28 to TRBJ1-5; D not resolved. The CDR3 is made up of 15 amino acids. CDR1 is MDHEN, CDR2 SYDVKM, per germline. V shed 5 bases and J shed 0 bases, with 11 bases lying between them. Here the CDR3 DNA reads TGTGCCAGCAGTGTATTCAAACATAGCAATCAGCCCCAGCATTTT. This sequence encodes CASSVFKHSNQPQHF.

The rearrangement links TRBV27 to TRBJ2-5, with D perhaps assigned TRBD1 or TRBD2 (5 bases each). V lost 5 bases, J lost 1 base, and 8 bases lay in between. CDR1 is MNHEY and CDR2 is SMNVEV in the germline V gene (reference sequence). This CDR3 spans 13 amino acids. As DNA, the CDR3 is TGTGCCAGCAGTCCCGGGGCCCAAGAGACCCAGTACTTC. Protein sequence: CASSPGAQETQYF.

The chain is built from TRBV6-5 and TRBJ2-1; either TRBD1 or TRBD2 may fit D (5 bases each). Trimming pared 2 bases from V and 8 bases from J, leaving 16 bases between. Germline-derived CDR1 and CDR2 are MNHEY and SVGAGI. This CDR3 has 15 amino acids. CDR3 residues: CASSYLGPLGDEQFF. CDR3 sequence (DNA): TGTGCCAGCAGTTACCTGGGGCCTCTGGGGGATGAGCAGTTCTTC.

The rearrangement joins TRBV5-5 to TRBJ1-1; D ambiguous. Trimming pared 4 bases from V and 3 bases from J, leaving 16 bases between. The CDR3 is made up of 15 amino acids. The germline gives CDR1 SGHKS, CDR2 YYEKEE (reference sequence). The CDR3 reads CASSQSGGYYTEAFF. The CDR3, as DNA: TGTGCCAGCAGCCAATCAGGAGGTTATTACACTGAAGCTTTCTTT. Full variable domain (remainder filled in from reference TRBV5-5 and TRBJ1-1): DAGVTQSPTHLIKTRGQQVTLRCSPISGHKSVSWYQQVLGQGPQFIFQYYEKEERGRGNFPDRFSARQFPNYSSELNVNALLLGDSALYLCASSQSGGYYTEAFFGQGTRLTVV.